In this sample, the clone carrying this T cell receptor beta chain turned up a few times. These data belong to a study of blood T cell repertoires in COVID-19. Study-level information: Italy, Spain and the United States were the sources of the convalescent and acute COVID-19 samples. T cells, B-cell-depleted T cells, or PBMCs supplied cDNA or gDNA.

Per the authors' pipeline: Reference gene primers were amplified, and this amplification served to estimate nucleated cell counts. Profiling relied on immunoSEQ multiplex PCR, and the TCRdb table lists in-frame clones only, not all of them. V, J and clone size reflect that table, while D and trimming were determined from the DNA. The table includes roughly 150,000 clones, roughly 85% detected once. The CDR3 runs to 13 residues. The germline V gene has CDR1 SGHTA and CDR2 FQGNSA. Trimming took 5 bases from V and 4 from J; bases not matched to a gene: 4. The V gene is TRBV7-2, the J gene TRBJ1-2, with 7 positions matching TRBD1. The origin of this receptor is a woman of 80 years or more with acute or convalescent COVID-19. The specimen was peripheral blood. CDR3 region: CASSAQGFYGYTF. The DNA for the CDR3 is TGTGCCAGCAGCGCACAGGGGTTCTATGGCTACACCTTC.